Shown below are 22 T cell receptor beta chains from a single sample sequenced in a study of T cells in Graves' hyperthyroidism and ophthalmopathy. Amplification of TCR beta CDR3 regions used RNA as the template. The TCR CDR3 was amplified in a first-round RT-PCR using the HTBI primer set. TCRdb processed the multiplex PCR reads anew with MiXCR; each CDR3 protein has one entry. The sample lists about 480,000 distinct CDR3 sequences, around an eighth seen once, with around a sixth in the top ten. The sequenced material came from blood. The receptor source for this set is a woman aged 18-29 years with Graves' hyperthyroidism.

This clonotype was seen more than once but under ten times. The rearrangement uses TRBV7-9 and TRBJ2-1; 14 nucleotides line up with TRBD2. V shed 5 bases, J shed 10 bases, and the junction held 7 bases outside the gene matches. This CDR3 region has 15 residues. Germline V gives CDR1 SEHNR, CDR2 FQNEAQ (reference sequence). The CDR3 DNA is TGTGCCAGCAGCCTGGGACTAGCGGGAGTGGTAGAGCAGTTCTTC. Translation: CASSLGLAGVVEQFF.

The CDR3 reads CASSAGSGYSGANVLTF. In DNA, the CDR3 is TGTGCCAGCAGTGCTGGTAGCGGCTACTCTGGGGCCAACGTCCTGACTTTC. The V gene is TRBV2, the J gene TRBJ2-6; tentatively, D is TRBD2 (6 bases). The CDR3 length is 17 residues. V was pared by 4 bases and J by 0 bases, with 13 bases between. Germline V lookup: CDR1 SNHLY, CDR2 FYNNEI.

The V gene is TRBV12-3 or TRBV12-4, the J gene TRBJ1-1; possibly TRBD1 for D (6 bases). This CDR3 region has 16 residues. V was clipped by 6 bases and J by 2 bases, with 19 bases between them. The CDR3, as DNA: TGTGCCAGCAGACAGCCCCGCGGGGGGCGAAACACTGAAGCTTTCTTT. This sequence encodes CASRQPRGGRNTEAFF.

This CDR3 is CASSVATNTEAFF. Written as DNA, the CDR3 is TGTGCCAGCAGCGTAGCGACCAACACTGAAGCTTTCTTT. The genes are TRBV9 and TRBJ1-1; D remains ambiguous. V lost 0 bases to trimming and J lost 2 bases, with 5 bases between them. Germline V gene data show CDR1 as SGDLS and CDR2 as YYNGEE. The CDR3 is 13 amino acids.

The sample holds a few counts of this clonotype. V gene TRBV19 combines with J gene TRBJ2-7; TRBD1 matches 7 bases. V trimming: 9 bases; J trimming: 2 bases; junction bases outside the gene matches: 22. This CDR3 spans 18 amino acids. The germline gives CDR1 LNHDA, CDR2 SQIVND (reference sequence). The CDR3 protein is CASQKWGITGTVTYEQYV. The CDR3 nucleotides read TGTGCCAGCCAGAAATGGGGGATAACCGGGACAGTAACCTACGAGCAGTACGTC.

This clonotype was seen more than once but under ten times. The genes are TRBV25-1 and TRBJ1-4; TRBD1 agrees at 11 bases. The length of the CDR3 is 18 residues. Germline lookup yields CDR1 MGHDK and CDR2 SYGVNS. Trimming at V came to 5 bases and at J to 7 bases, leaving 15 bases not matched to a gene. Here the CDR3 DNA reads TGTGCCAGCAGTCCCGCGTCCGGGACAGGGGGATTTTTTGAAAAACTGTTTTTT. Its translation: CASSPASGTGGFFEKLFF. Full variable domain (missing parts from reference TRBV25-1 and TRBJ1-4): EADIYQTPRYLVIGTGKKITLECSQTMGHDKMYWYQQDPGMELHLIHYSYGVNSTEKGDLSSESTVSRIRTEHFPLTLESARPSHTSQYLCASSPASGTGGFFEKLFFGSGTQLSVL.

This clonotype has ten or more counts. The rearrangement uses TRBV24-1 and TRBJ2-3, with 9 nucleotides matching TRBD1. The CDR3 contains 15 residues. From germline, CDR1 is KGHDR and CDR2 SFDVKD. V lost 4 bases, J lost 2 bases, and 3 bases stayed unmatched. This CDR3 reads CATSERDRDTDTQYF. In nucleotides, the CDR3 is TGTGCCACCAGTGAGCGGGACAGGGACACAGATACGCAGTATTTT.

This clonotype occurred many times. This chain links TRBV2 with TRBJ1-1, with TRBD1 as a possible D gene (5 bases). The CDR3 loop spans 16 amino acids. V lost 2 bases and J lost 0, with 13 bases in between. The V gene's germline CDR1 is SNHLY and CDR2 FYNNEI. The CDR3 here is CASSETEGILNTEAFF. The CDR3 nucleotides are TGTGCCAGCAGTGAAACGGAGGGGATCTTGAACACTGAAGCTTTCTTT.

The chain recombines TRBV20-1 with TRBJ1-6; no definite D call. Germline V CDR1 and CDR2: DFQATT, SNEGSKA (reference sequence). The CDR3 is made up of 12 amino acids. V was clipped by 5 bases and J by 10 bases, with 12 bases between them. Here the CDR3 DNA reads TGCAGTGCTCGTAATCTGCAATCACCCCTCCACTTT. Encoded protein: CSARNLQSPLHF.

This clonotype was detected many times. CDR3 region: CAISGDRLAGGSSYNEQFF. Written as DNA, the CDR3 is TGTGCCATCAGTGGAGACAGACTAGCGGGAGGGAGCTCCTACAATGAGCAGTTCTTC. The chain combines TRBV10-3 with TRBJ2-1; 14 nucleotides agree with TRBD2. Germline V gene data show CDR1 as ENHRY and CDR2 as SYGVKD. This CDR3 contains 19 residues. With V trimmed by 4 bases and J by 0 bases, 8 bases remained unmatched.

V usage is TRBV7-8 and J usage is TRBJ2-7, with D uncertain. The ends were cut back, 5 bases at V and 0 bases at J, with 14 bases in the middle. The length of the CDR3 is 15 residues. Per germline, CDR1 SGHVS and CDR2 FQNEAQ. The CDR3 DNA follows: TGTGCCAGCAGCGGACGGGCTAGGAGCTCCTACGAGCAGTACGTC. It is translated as CASSGRARSSYEQYV.

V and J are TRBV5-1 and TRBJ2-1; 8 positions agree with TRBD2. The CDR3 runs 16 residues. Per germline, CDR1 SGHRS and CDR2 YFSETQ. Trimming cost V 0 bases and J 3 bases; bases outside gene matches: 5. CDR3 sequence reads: CASSLDLAGIYNEQFF. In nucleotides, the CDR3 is TGCGCCAGCAGCTTGGATTTAGCGGGAATCTACAATGAGCAGTTCTTC. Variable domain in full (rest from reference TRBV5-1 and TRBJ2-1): KAGVTQTPRYLIKTRGQQVTLSCSPISGHRSVSWYQQTPGQGLQFLFEYFSETQRNKGNFPGRFSGRQFSNSRSEMNVSTLELGDSALYLCASSLDLAGIYNEQFFGPGTRLTVL.

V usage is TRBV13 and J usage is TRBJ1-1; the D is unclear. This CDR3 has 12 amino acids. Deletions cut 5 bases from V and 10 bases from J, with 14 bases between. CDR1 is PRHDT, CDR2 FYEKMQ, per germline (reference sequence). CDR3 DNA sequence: TGTGCCAGCAGCCCGGGCTTGGCGGGAGCTTTCTTT. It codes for CASSPGLAGAFF.

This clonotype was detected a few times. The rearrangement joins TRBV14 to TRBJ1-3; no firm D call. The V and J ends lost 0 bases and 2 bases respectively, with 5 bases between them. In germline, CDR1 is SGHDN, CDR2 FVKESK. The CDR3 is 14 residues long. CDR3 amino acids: CASSQDLTGNTIYF. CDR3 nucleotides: TGTGCCAGCAGCCAAGATTTAACTGGAAACACCATATATTTT.

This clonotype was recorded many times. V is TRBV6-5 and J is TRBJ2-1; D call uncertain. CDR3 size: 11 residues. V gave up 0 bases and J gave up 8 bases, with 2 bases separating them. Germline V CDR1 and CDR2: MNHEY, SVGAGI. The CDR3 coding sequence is TGTGCCAGCAGTTACTCGTATGAGCAGTTCTTC. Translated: CASSYSYEQFF.

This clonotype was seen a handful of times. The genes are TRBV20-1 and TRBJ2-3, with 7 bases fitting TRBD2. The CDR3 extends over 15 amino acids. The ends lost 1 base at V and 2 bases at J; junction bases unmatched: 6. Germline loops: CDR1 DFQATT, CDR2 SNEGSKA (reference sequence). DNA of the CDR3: TGCAGTGCTAGAGGTGCTAGCGGACCCACAGATACGCAGTATTTT. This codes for CSARGASGPTDTQYF.

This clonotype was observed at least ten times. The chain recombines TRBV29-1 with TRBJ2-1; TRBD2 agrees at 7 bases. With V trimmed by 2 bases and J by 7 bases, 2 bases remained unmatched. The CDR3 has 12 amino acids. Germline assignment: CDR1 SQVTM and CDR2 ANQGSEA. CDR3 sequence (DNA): TGCAGCGTTGAACGGACTAGAAATGAGCAGTTCTTC. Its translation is CSVERTRNEQFF.

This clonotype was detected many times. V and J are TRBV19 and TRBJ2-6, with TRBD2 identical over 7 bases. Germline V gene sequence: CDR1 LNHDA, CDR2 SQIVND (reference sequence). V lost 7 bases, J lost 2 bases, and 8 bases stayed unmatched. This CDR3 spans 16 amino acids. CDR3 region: CASNAGEGTGANVLTF. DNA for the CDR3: TGTGCCAGTAACGCGGGGGAGGGGACTGGGGCCAACGTCCTGACTTTC.

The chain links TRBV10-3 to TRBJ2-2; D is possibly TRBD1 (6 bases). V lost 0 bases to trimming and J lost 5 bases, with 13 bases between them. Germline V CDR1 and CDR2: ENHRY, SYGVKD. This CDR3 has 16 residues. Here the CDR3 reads CAISESPAGDTGELFF. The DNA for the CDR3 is TGTGCCATCAGTGAGTCTCCCGCAGGGGATACCGGGGAGCTGTTTTTT.

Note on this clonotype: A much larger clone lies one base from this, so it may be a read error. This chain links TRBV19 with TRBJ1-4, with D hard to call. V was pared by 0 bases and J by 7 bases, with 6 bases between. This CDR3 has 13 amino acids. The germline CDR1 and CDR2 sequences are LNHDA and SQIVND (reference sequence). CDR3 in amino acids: CASSIEGGEKLFF. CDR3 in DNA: TGTGCCAGTAGTATAGAAGGCGGTGAAAAACTGTTTTTT.

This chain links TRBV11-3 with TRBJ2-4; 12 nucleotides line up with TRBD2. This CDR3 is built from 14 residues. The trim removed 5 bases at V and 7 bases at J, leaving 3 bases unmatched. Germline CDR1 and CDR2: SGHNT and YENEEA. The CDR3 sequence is CASSEGTSGNIQYF. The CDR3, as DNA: TGTGCCAGCAGCGAAGGGACTAGCGGGAACATTCAGTACTTC.

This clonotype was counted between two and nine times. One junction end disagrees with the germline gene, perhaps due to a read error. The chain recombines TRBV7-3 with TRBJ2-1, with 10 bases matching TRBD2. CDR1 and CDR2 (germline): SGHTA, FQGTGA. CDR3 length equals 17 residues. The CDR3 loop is CASSSWSGRASYNGQFF. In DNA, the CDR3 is TGTGCCAGCAGCTCATGGAGCGGGAGGGCCTCCTACAATGGGCAGTTCTTC.